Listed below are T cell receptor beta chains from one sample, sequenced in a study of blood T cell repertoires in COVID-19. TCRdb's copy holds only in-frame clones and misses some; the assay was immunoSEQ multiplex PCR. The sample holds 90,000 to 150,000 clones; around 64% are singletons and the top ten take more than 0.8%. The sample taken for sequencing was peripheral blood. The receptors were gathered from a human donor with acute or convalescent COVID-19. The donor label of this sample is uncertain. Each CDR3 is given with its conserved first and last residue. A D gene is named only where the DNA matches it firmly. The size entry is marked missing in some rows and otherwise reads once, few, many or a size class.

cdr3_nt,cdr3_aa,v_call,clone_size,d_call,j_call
TGTGCCAGCAGCTCCTACGGGGACAGGACTAACTATGGCTACACCTTC,CASSSYGDRTNYGYTF,TRBV11-2,-,TRBD1,TRBJ1-2
TGTGCCATCAGGTACAGGCAACTCGAACTTAGCAATCAGCCCCAGCATTTT,CAIRYRQLELSNQPQHF,TRBV10-3,-,-,TRBJ1-5
TGTGCCAGCAGCTTGGACACTAGGGTAGAAGAGACCCAGTACTTC,CASSLDTRVEETQYF,TRBV5-4,-,-,TRBJ2-5
TGTGCCAGCAATTCCGACAGGAACACTGAAGCTTTCTTT,CASNSDRNTEAFF,TRBV12-3/TRBV12-4,-,-,TRBJ1-1
TGCAGCGTTGCTCTGGGAGAGGGAGATACGCAGTATTTT,CSVALGEGDTQYF,TRBV29-1,-,-,TRBJ2-3
TGTGCCAGCAGCTTAGGGACGTCGGGGACAGATACGCAGTATTTT,CASSLGTSGTDTQYF,TRBV7-9,-,-,TRBJ2-3
TGTGCCAGCACAGAACAGCTAAACTCCTACGAGCAGTACTTC,CASTEQLNSYEQYF,TRBV2,few,-,TRBJ2-7
TGTGCCAGCAGTTCACTCGGGCGGGGAAGATACAATGAGCAGTTCTTC,CASSSLGRGRYNEQFF,TRBV6-5,-,-,TRBJ2-1
TGTGCCAGCAGCCCCGACAGCTCCATTAACTATGGCTACACCTTC,CASSPDSSINYGYTF,TRBV9,few,-,TRBJ1-2
TGTGCCAGCAGTCTCAGAAACGAGCAGTACTTC,CASSLRNEQYF,TRBV28,-,-,TRBJ2-7
TGTGCCAGCAGCCAAGATCCGGCGGGGGGGCCGGGTACCGGGGAGCTGTTTTTT,CASSQDPAGGPGTGELFF,TRBV4-2,-,TRBD2,TRBJ2-2
TGCGCCAGCAGCCAACTTTTGAGTCCACAGAACTATGGCTACACCTTC,CASSQLLSPQNYGYTF,TRBV4-1,-,-,TRBJ1-2
TGTGCCAGCAGCGTTACAAGCGCCCCCCCCACAGATACGCAGTATTTT,CASSVTSAPPTDTQYF,TRBV9,-,-,TRBJ2-3
TGTGCCAGCAGCCCGACAGCCCCCAGGGACACCGGGGAGCTGTTTTTT,CASSPTAPRDTGELFF,TRBV7-6,-,-,TRBJ2-2
TGTGCCAGCAGCCAAGAGCACAGGGTTGGTGGCACTGAAGCTTTCTTT,CASSQEHRVGGTEAFF,TRBV4-2,-,-,TRBJ1-1
TGCGCCAGCAGCTTGGGGGACAGAACCTTGTACGAGCAGTACTTC,CASSLGDRTLYEQYF,TRBV5-1,few,TRBD1,TRBJ2-7
TGTGCCAGCAGCCGGGACAGGGTGAACACTGAAGCTTTCTTT,CASSRDRVNTEAFF,TRBV9,-,TRBD1,TRBJ1-1
TGTGCCAGCAGTCGGACAGGGCTGGGGTCTTGGTCACCCCTCCACTTT,CASSRTGLGSWSPLHF,TRBV28,-,TRBD1,TRBJ1-6
TGTGCCAGCAGCTTGGTTGCCCCAACTAGACAGGTCGGGCAAGAGACCCAGTACTTC,CASSLVAPTRQVGQETQYF,TRBV5-4,-,-,TRBJ2-5
TGTGCCAGCACTAGCGGGGGGGCCTACAATGAGCAGTTCTTC,CASTSGGAYNEQFF,TRBV3-1/TRBV3-2,-,TRBD2,TRBJ2-1
TGTGCCAGCAGCTCCGGGGACGCTAGCGGGGGCCCTACAGATACGCAGTATTTT,CASSSGDASGGPTDTQYF,TRBV5-6,-,TRBD2,TRBJ2-3
TGTGCCAGCAGATCCGTAGACAGCCATAATTCACCCCTCCACTTT,CASRSVDSHNSPLHF,TRBV27,-,-,TRBJ1-6
TGTGCCAGCAGCCCCAGGACAGGGGACCCCTCTGGAAACACCATATATTTT,CASSPRTGDPSGNTIYF,TRBV11-2,few,TRBD1,TRBJ1-3
TGTGCCAGCAGCCAATCAGACAGAGAGCAGTTCTTC,CASSQSDREQFF,TRBV11-2,-,-,TRBJ2-1
TGTGCCAGCAGTGAAGCGCTTGGATCATCGGGGGGCTACACCTTC,CASSEALGSSGGYTF,TRBV2,-,-,TRBJ1-2
TGTGCCAGCAGCTTGATCGGGACAGGAGCTTTCTTT,CASSLIGTGAFF,TRBV5-6,few,TRBD1,TRBJ1-1
TGTGCCTGGAGTGAGAGGGGGGGGCCGGTAAACATTCAGTACTTC,CAWSERGGPVNIQYF,TRBV30,-,-,TRBJ2-4
TGTGCCGGACGTCAATTCGGACAGTATGACACAGATACGCAGTATTTT,CAGRQFGQYDTDTQYF,TRBV30,-,-,TRBJ2-3